The 22 T cell receptor beta chains given below trace back to one sample, sequenced in a study of blood T cell repertoires in COVID-19. Measured with immunoSEQ multiplex PCR; TCRdb has only the in-frame clones, and not every one. The data show approximately 220,000 clones, with approximately 83% seen just once and about 2.4% held by the top ten. The sample was peripheral blood. The receptor source for this set is a woman aged 55-70 years with acute or convalescent COVID-19.

The sample holds a few counts of this clone. The chain combines TRBV2 with TRBJ2-3; the match to TRBD2 covers 9 bases. Trimming at V came to 2 bases and at J to 8 bases, leaving 11 bases not matched to a gene. CDR1 and CDR2 (germline): SNHLY, FYNNEI. This CDR3 region has 16 residues. CDR3 coding DNA: TGTGCCAGCAGTGAACCCCCACTCCCACTAGCGGGTACGCAGTATTTT. Its translation is CASSEPPLPLAGTQYF.

The chain couples TRBV19 to TRBJ2-1; 11 bases line up with TRBD2. This CDR3 comprises 15 residues. The germline gives CDR1 LNHDA, CDR2 SQIVND (reference sequence). V lost 6 bases and J lost 9; bases outside the gene matches: 10. In DNA form, the CDR3 reads TGTGCCAGTAGCCCCCGTAGCGGGGGGGCCGGTGAGCAGTTCTTC. This codes for CASSPRSGGAGEQFF.

The J gene is TRBJ1-2, the V gene TRBV14; D ambiguous. Trimming cost V 0 bases and J 4 bases, with 6 bases left between them. Germline CDR1 is SGHDN and CDR2 is FVKESK. The CDR3 length is 13 residues. The CDR3 is CASSQDQIYGYTF. The CDR3 DNA is TGTGCCAGCAGCCAAGACCAGATCTATGGCTACACCTTC.

V is TRBV21-1 and J is TRBJ1-2; TRBD1 is the table's D call and was not checked against the DNA. TRBV21-1 is a pseudogene segment. The CDR3 consists of 17 residues. CDR3: CASSCRAGGKANYGYTF. The CDR3 bases are TGTGCCAGCAGCTGCCGGGCAGGGGGTAAGGCTAACTATGGCTACACCTTC.

This rearrangement joins TRBV10-3 to TRBJ2-1; 7 nucleotides agree with TRBD1. This CDR3 spans 18 amino acids. V shed 2 bases and J 0 bases; nucleotides not matched to a gene: 10. The V gene's germline CDR1 is ENHRY and CDR2 SYGVKD. This chain's CDR3 is CAISERRTGRSSYNEQFF. The CDR3 region has the DNA TGTGCCATCAGTGAGCGCCGGACAGGTAGGAGCTCCTACAATGAGCAGTTCTTC.

The rearrangement joins TRBV12-3 or TRBV12-4 to TRBJ1-6; D is unclear. The V end was cut by 6 bases, the J end by 7 bases, with 10 bases between. The CDR3 consists of 13 residues. In DNA, the CDR3 is TGTGCCAGCAGGCGGCAGACCAATTCACCCCTCCACTTT. Translation: CASRRQTNSPLHF.

The chain carries TRBV19 and TRBJ1-2; 7 positions agree with TRBD1. J gave up 0 bases and V 11 bases, and 6 bases lay outside the gene matches. The CDR3 covers 13 residues. In germline, CDR1 is LNHDA, CDR2 SQIVND (reference sequence). The CDR3 spells CARRDRANYGYTF. CDR3 bases: TGTGCCCGGCGGGACAGAGCTAACTATGGCTACACCTTC.

The rearrangement links TRBV18 to TRBJ1-1, with 8 bases fitting TRBD1. The CDR3 spans 16 residues. CDR1 KGHSH and CDR2 LQKENI come from the germline V gene. Trimming removed 3 bases from V and 5 bases from J; junction bases left unmatched: 11. Here the CDR3 DNA reads TGTGCCAGCTCACCCTACGAAGGGGACAGGCATACTGAAGCTTTCTTT. The encoded protein is CASSPYEGDRHTEAFF. Based on the CDR3 plus reference TRBV18 and TRBJ1-1, the full variable domain is NAGVMQNPRHLVRRRGQEARLRCSPMKGHSHVYWYRQLPEEGLKFMVYLQKENIIDESGMPKERFSAEFPKEGPSILRIQQVVRGDSAAYFCASSPYEGDRHTEAFFGQGTRLTVV.

This clone was found a few times. This chain joins TRBV12-5 and TRBJ1-6; a weak D match, TRBD1 (5 bases). Trimming cost V 6 bases and J 2 bases, with 14 bases left between them. The germline CDR1 and CDR2 sequences are LGHNT and FRNRAP. This CDR3 is built from 16 residues. The CDR3 DNA reads TGTGCTAGTGGCCACACGACAGAGACCTATAATTCACCCCTCCACTTT. This gives the protein CASGHTTETYNSPLHF.

The chain has TRBV27 and TRBJ2-1, with a possible D match to TRBD2 (6 bases). There are 14 residues in the CDR3. Germline V lookup: CDR1 MNHEY, CDR2 SMNVEV (reference sequence). Trimming removed 7 bases at V and 6 bases at J, with 16 bases between. DNA of the CDR3: TGTGCCAGCAAGTCGGAACTAGCCCTCAATGAGCAGTTCTTC. It encodes CASKSELALNEQFF.

This clone was counted ten times or more. For the CDR3, the DNA is TGTGCCAGCAGGCCCGGGACAACTAATGAAAAACTGTTTTTT. Protein: CASRPGTTNEKLFF. The rearrangement uses TRBV7-2 and TRBJ1-4; D unresolved. The CDR3 length is 14 residues. CDR1 is SGHTA and CDR2 is FQGNSA in the germline V gene. Trimming shortened V by 6 bases and J by 0 bases, and 8 bases separated the two germline ends.

The chain joins TRBV27 to TRBJ1-1; D possibly corresponds to TRBD1 (6 bases). V lost 5 bases to trimming and J lost 4 bases, with 14 bases between them. This CDR3 has 14 amino acids. The germline gives CDR1 MNHEY, CDR2 SMNVEV (reference sequence). CDR3 in amino acids: CASSLSQGRTEAFF. The CDR3 nucleotides are TGTGCCAGCAGTCTGTCACAGGGCCGCACTGAAGCTTTCTTT.

The chain's CDR3 is CASSPKRGQETQYF. Here the CDR3 DNA reads TGTGCCAGCAGCCCAAAGCGGGGCCAAGAGACCCAGTACTTC. The chain links TRBV9 to TRBJ2-5, with 7 positions matching TRBD2. Germline CDR1 reads SGDLS; CDR2 reads YYNGEE. This CDR3 comprises 14 residues. V shed 4 bases, J shed 1 base, and the junction held 4 bases outside the gene matches.

This clone was counted a few times. The rearrangement uses TRBV10-3 and TRBJ1-2, with a tentative D call TRBD1 (5 bases). Germline V gene sequence: CDR1 ENHRY, CDR2 SYGVKD. The CDR3 length is 13 residues. Trimming took 11 bases from V and 3 from J, leaving 16 bases between them. The CDR3 loop reads CAADQGTDYGYTF. As DNA, the CDR3 is TGTGCCGCGGATCAAGGGACTGACTATGGCTACACCTTC.

This sequence joins TRBV7-2 and TRBJ2-1, with TRBD1 as a possible D gene (6 bases). This CDR3 is built from 14 residues. Germline CDR1 is SGHTA and CDR2 is FQGNSA. V lost 0 bases, J lost 5 bases, and 8 bases lay in between. CDR3 sequence: CASSLARTDNEQFF. The CDR3 nucleotides are TGTGCCAGCAGCTTAGCCCGGACAGACAATGAGCAGTTCTTC.

The chain recombines TRBV30 with TRBJ2-1; tentatively, D is TRBD1 (6 bases). Germline CDR1 is GTSNPN and CDR2 is SVGIG (reference sequence). This CDR3 is built from 16 residues. V gave up 3 bases and J gave up 2 bases, with 17 bases separating them. CDR3 sequence: CAWSLLPGDTYNEQFF. CDR3 DNA: TGTGCCTGGAGCCTCCTCCCTGGGGACACCTACAATGAGCAGTTCTTC.

The chain recombines TRBV7-2 with TRBJ2-3; TRBD2 matches 9 bases. The CDR3 sequence is 16 residues long. J gave up 3 bases and V 5 bases, and 9 bases lay outside the gene matches. Germline CDR1 SGHTA, CDR2 FQGNSA. The CDR3 DNA reads TGTGCCAGCAGCACTAGAAGCGGGGGGCCAACAGATACGCAGTATTTT. Translation: CASSTRSGGPTDTQYF.

This clone was seen a few times. The chain joins TRBV30 to TRBJ2-1; 11 nucleotides line up with TRBD2. Germline CDR1 reads GTSNPN; CDR2 reads SVGIG (reference sequence). The CDR3 extends over 13 amino acids. V shed 5 bases, J shed 10 bases, and the junction held 7 bases outside the gene matches. The DNA for the CDR3 is TGTGCCTGGTCTAGCGGGGGGACCAGGGAGCAGTTCTTC. Its protein is CAWSSGGTREQFF.

This chain joins TRBV30 and TRBJ1-5, with D tentatively TRBD1 (5 bases). V gave up 2 bases and J gave up 6 bases, with 11 bases separating them. Germline V gene sequence: CDR1 GTSNPN, CDR2 SVGIG (reference sequence). The CDR3 has 13 residues. Here the CDR3 reads CAWSRGEAQPQHF. The CDR3, as DNA: TGTGCCTGGAGTCGAGGGGAGGCTCAGCCCCAGCATTTT.

This chain connects TRBV4-2 to TRBJ1-3, with 8 bases identical to TRBD1. The V and J ends lost 3 bases and 3 bases, in that order; junction bases with no gene match: 7. Germline CDR1 and CDR2: LGHNA and YNFKEQ. This CDR3 has 16 residues. The CDR3 nucleotides are TGTGCCAGCAGCCATATGGACAGGGTTGATGGAAACACCATATATTTT. Translating gives CASSHMDRVDGNTIYF.

The chain carries TRBV28 and TRBJ1-4; D might be TRBD1 (6 bases). Germline V gene data show CDR1 as MDHEN and CDR2 as SYDVKM. With 6 bases removed from V and 8 bases from J, the gap between germline ends came to 16 bases. The CDR3 runs to 14 residues. The CDR3 nucleotides are TGTGCCAGCAGGGGGGGGGCGCAGAGGGAAAAACTGTTTTTT. Encoded protein: CASRGGAQREKLFF.

The rearrangement uses TRBV2 and TRBJ2-5; D might be TRBD1 (5 bases). Trimming left V 8 bases short and J 2 bases short, with 6 bases between. The CDR3 has 11 amino acids. Germline-derived CDR1 and CDR2 are SNHLY and FYNNEI. DNA of the CDR3: TGTGCCAGCGACAGTCAAGAGACCCAGTACTTC. Encoded protein: CASDSQETQYF.